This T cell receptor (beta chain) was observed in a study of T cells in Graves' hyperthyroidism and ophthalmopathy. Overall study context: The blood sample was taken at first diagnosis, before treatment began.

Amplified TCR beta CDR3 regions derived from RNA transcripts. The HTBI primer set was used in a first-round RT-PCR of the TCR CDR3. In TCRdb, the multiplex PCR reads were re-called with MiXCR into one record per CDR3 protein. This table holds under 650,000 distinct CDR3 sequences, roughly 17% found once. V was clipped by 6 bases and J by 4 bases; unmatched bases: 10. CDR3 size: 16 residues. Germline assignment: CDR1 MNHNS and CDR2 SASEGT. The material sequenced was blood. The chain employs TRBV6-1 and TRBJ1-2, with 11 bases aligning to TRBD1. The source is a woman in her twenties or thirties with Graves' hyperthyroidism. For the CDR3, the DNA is TGTGCCAGCAGGGGGACAGGGGGAGGTATAATCTATGGCTACACCTTC. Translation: CASRGTGGGIIYGYTF.